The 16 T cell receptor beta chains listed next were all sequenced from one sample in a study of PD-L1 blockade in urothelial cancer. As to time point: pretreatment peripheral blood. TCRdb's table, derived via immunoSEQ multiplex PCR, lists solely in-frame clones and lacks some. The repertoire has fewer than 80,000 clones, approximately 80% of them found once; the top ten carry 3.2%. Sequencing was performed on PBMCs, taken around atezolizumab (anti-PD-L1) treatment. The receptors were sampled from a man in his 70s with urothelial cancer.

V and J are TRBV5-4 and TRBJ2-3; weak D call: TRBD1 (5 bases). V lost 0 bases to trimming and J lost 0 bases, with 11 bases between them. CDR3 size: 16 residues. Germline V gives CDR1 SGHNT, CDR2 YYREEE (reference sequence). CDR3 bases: TGTGCCAGCAGCTTGGCAGGGCAGAGAAGCACAGATACGCAGTATTTT. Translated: CASSLAGQRSTDTQYF.

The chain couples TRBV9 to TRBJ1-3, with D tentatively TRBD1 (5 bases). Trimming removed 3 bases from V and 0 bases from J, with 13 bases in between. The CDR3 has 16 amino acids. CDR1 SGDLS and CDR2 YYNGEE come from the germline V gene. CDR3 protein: CASSARDPDSGNTIYF. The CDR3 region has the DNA TGTGCCAGCAGCGCGCGGGACCCAGACTCTGGAAACACCATATATTTT.

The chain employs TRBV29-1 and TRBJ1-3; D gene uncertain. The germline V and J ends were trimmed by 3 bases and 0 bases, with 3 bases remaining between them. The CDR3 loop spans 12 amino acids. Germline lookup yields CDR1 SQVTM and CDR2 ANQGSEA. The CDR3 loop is CSVDSSGNTIYF. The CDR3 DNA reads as TGCAGCGTTGACAGCTCTGGAAACACCATATATTTT. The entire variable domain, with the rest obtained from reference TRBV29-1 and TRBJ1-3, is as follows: SAVISQKPSRDICQRGTSLTIQCQVDSQVTMMFWYRQQPGQSLTLIATANQGSEATYESGFVIDKFPISRPNLTFSTLTVSNMSPEDSSIYLCSVDSSGNTIYFGEGSWLTVV.

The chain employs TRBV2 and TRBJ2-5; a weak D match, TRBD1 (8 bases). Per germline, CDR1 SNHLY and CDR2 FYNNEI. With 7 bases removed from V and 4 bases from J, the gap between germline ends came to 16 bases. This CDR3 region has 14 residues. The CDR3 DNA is TGTGCCAGCAAGGCGACAGGGGAGGGAGAGACCCAGTACTTC. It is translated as CASKATGEGETQYF.

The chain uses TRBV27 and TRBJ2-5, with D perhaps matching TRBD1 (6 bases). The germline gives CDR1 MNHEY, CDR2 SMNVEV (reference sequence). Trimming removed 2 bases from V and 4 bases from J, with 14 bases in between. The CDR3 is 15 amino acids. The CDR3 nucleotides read TGTGCCAGCAGTTTAAGGGGGTATCGGGGAGAGACCCAGTACTTC. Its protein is CASSLRGYRGETQYF.

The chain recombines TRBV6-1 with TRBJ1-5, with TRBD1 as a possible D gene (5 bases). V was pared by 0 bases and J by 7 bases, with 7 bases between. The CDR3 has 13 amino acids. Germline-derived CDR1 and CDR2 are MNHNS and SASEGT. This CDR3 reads CASSEAREQPQHF. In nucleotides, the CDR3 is TGTGCCAGCAGTGAAGCCAGGGAACAGCCCCAGCATTTT.

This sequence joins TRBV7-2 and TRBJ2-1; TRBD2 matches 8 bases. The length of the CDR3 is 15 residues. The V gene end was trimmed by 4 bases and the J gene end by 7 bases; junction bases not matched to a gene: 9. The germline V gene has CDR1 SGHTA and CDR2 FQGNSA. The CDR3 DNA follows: TGTGCCAGCAGCTCCCGAGCGGGAGAGGGAAATGAGCAGTTCTTC. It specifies CASSSRAGEGNEQFF.

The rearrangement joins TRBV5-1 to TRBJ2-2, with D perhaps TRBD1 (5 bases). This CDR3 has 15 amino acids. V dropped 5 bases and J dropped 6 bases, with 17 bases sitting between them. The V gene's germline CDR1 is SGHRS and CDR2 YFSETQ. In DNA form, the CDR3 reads TGCGCCAGCAGTAACCTCAGGGCAACCGCCGGGGAGCTGTTTTTT. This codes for CASSNLRATAGELFF.

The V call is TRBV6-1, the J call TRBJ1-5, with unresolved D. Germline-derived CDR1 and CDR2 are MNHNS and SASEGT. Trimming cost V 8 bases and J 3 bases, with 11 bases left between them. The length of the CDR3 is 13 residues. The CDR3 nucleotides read TGTGCCAGCGGGAGCAGCGCCAATCAGCCCCAGCATTTT. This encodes CASGSSANQPQHF.

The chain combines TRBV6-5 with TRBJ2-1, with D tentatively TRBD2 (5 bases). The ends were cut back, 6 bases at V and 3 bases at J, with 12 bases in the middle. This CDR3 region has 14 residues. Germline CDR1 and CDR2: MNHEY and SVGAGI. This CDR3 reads CASSVSELYNEQFF. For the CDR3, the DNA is TGTGCCAGCAGCGTTAGCGAGCTCTACAATGAGCAGTTCTTC.

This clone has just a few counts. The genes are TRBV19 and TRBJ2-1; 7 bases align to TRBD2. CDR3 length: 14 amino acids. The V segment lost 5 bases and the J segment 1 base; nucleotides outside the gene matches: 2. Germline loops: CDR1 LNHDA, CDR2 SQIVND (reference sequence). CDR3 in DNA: TGTGCCAGTAGTGGGCGGGAGTCCTACAATGAGCAGTTCTTC. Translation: CASSGRESYNEQFF.

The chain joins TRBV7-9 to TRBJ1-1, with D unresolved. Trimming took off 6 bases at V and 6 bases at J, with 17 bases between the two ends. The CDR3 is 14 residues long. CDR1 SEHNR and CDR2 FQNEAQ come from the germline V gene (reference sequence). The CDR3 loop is CASSQTGLGAEAFF. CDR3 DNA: TGTGCCAGCAGTCAAACCGGACTTGGCGCTGAAGCTTTCTTT. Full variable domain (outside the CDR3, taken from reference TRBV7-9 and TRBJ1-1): DTGVSQNPRHKITKRGQNVTFRCDPISEHNRLYWYRQTLGQGPEFLTYFQNEAQLEKSRLLSDRFSAERPKGSFSTLEIQRTEQGDSAMYLCASSQTGLGAEAFFGQGTRLTVV.

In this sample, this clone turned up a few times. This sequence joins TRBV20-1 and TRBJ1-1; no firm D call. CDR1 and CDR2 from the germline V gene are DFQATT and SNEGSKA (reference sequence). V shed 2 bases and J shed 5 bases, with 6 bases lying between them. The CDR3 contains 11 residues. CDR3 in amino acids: CSARLETEAFF. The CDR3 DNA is TGCAGTGCTAGATTGGAGACTGAAGCTTTCTTT.

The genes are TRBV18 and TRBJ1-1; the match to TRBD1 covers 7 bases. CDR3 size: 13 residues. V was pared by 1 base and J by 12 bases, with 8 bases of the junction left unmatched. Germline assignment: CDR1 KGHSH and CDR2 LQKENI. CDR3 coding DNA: TGTGCCAGCTCACCACAAAAAGGGGGCTTAACTTTCTTT. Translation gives CASSPQKGGLTFF.

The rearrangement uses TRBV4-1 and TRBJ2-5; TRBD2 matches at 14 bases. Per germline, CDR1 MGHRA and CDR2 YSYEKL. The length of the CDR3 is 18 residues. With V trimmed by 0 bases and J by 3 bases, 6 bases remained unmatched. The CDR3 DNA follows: TGCGCCAGCAGCCAAGACCCGGGACTAGCGGGAGTGGAAGAGACCCAGTACTTC. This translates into CASSQDPGLAGVEETQYF.

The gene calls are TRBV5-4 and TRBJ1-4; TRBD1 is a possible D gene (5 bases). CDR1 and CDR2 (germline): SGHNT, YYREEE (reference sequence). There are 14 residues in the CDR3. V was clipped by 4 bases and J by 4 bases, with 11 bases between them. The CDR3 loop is CASSLTAYNEKLFF. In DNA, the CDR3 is TGTGCCAGCAGCCTGACAGCTTATAATGAAAAACTGTTTTTT.